This section outlines one T cell receptor beta chain sequence together with its context. An end of the junction differs from the germline gene, which may be a read error. The second PCR ran roughly 6 to 12 cycles with a sample-barcoded 5' primer and J-beta primers. Each CDR3 protein is one row after TCRdb ran MiXCR on the 5' RACE reads. The sample carries around 820,000 distinct CDR3 sequences, roughly 25% recorded once. This sample is drawn from a study of blood T cells in healthy people across ages. Per sample, a minimum of 6.5 million PBMCs were isolated. This CDR3 is built from 16 residues. The germline gives CDR1 SEHNR, CDR2 FQNEAQ (reference sequence). These data also formed part of another study, on T cells of mothers and their children. That publication notes: Whether pairs are related or unrelated, thymic selection shapes their TCR recombination output in much the same way.

The clonotype comes from a boy aged 5-17 years in good health. The chain has TRBV7-9 and TRBJ1-2, with D possibly matching TRBD1 (6 bases). The material sequenced was blood. CDR3 sequence: CASSPMVDSPNYGCTF. CDR3 sequence (DNA): TGTGCCAGCAGCCCCATGGTGGACAGTCCTAACTATGGCTGCACCTTC.